This T cell receptor (beta chain) was observed in a study of blood T cell repertoires in COVID-19 (TCRdb year 2020). Concerning the study at large: Collaborator samples came from the United States, Italy and Spain and covered acute and convalescent phases of COVID-19. The material from the prospective study consisted of cDNA or gDNA derived from T cells, B-cell-depleted T cells, or PBMCs. Deeply sampled blood TCRbeta repertoires from subjects exposed to, actively infected with, or recovered from COVID-19 were included in the dataset. A freely available public database, intended as a resource for researchers studying the immune response to SARS-CoV-2, is where the repertoires were released. Samples were obtained from the ongoing ImmuneRACE study (first 160 participants) and from 1,254 subjects provided by 6 global collaborators. A de-identified subject ID, COVID-19 status, age in years and sex were almost always included in the sample metadata. Where available, HLA class I and class II types were taken from metadata supplied by the sample provider and were not determined by assay-based typing. General findings and caveats noted by the study authors: Clinical and demographic metadata were provided uncurated, with the amount varying by source and participant.

In the prospective study, participants were about 18 to 95 years old, resided in around 25 geographic areas of the United States, and were enrolled through a virtual design. Cohort assignment in the prospective study relied on participant-reported clinical history from a screening survey and a study questionnaire. Recovered participants in ImmuneRACE Cohort 3 were defined by two consecutive negative NP/OP PCR tests, clearance by a healthcare professional, or resolution of symptoms. In the prospective study, whole blood, serum and a nasopharyngeal or oropharyngeal swab were collected from each participant by mobile phlebotomists. Prospective study participants could optionally give additional blood draws and questionnaires over an approximately 2-month period. Blood samples from the prospective study were shipped frozen or at room temperature prior to DNA extraction. TCRbeta CDR3 regions were amplified from genomic DNA by means of the immunoSEQ Assay, a bias-controlled multiplex PCR. The study's processing was this. The number of nucleated cells in each sample was estimated from the amplification of reference gene primers within the assay. To quantify the absolute abundance of each unique TCRbeta CDR3 rearrangement, sequence reads were collapsed and filtered. For each sample, productive Simpson clonality was calculated as the square root of Simpson's diversity index across productive rearrangements. TCRdb's version of the immuneACCESS table is confined to in-frame rearrangements and falls short of the full clone set. An unresolved V gene accounts for under half of the shortfall where checked; the remainder is of unknown origin. V, J and clone size derive from that table, while D and trimming were established from the DNA sequence. The sample profile shows about 180,000 clones; 75% to 85% of them were found once. The ten largest account for roughly 15% of the sample.

Compared with germline, V lacks 0 bases and J lacks 4 bases; bases without a gene match: 6. From its cysteine to its phenylalanine, the CDR3 spans 16 amino acids. The kept DNA is CDR3 alone, 48 bases in frame from the first base. CDR1 and CDR2 (LGHNA, YNFKEQ) derive from the germline V gene. Note on this clone: The specificity of this receptor is unknown. Qualities for individual bases were not recorded, and no much larger clone is one base off.

The chain employs TRBV4-2 and TRBJ1-2, and 9 bases in between align with TRBD1. The sequenced material came from PBMCs or T cells enriched from blood (not recorded which). The clonotype was recovered from a man aged 45-60 years who had recovered from COVID-19. CDR3 reads: CASSQDGTGNIYGYTF. The DNA sequence is TGTGCCAGCAGCCAAGATGGGACAGGGAATATCTATGGCTACACCTTC.